Below, 25 T cell receptor beta chains from the same sample are listed, as sequenced in a study of blood T cell repertoires in COVID-19 (dated by TCRdb to 2020 to 2022). The library was generated by the immunoSEQ multiplex PCR assay. TCRdb took this table from immuneACCESS and kept in-frame rearrangements with V and J called. Such tables lack part of the clones; where checked against another copy, unresolved V genes explain under half of the gap, and the rest is unexplained. Here the sample has approximately 70,000 clones; approximately 91% occur a single time. The ten largest make up around 13% of the sample. Sequencing input: peripheral blood. The origin of the receptors is a human donor with active COVID-19. The donor label of this sample is uncertain.

This clone has just one count. The V gene is TRBV19, the J gene TRBJ1-3; weak D call: TRBD1 (6 bases). This CDR3 region has 18 residues. CDR1 is LNHDA, CDR2 SQIVND, per germline (reference sequence). V was clipped by 9 bases and J by 0 bases, with 24 bases between them. The CDR3 protein is CASTISLLGANSGNTIYF. The CDR3 nucleotides read TGTGCCAGCACCATCAGCTTACTGGGGGCCAACTCTGGAAACACCATATATTTT.

The chain is built from TRBV28 and TRBJ2-3; 8 nucleotides align to TRBD1. Germline V CDR1 and CDR2: MDHEN, SYDVKM. The trim removed 2 bases at V and 1 base at J, leaving 2 bases unmatched. This CDR3 has 15 amino acids. The CDR3 nucleotides are TGTGCCAGCAGTTTAAGGACAGGGCGCACAGATACGCAGTATTTT. Residues: CASSLRTGRTDTQYF.

This sequence joins TRBV7-2 and TRBJ2-7, with D unresolved. The CDR3 is 11 residues long. The V and J ends lost 5 bases and 3 bases respectively, with 5 bases between them. In germline, CDR1 is SGHTA, CDR2 FQGNSA. The CDR3 nucleotides are TGTGCCAGCAGCGCCTACTACGAGCAGTACTTC. Its translation is CASSAYYEQYF.

V usage is TRBV5-1 and J usage is TRBJ1-5, with 7 bases lining up with TRBD1. Per the germline V gene, CDR1 is SGHRS and CDR2 is YFSETQ. The V and J ends lost 2 bases and 7 bases, in that order; junction bases with no gene match: 9. This CDR3 comprises 15 residues. CDR3 nucleotides: TGCGCCAGCAGCTTAACAGGGGAAAGGGTACAGCCCCAGCATTTT. Its translation: CASSLTGERVQPQHF.

This chain joins TRBV5-4 and TRBJ1-4; TRBD1 might be the D (5 bases). CDR1 and CDR2 from the germline V gene are SGHNT and YYREEE (reference sequence). This CDR3 has 14 residues. Trimming took 1 base from V and 3 from J, leaving 7 bases between them. CDR3 amino acids: CASSLQGANEKLFF. CDR3 nucleotides: TGTGCCAGCAGCTTGCAGGGTGCTAATGAAAAACTGTTTTTT.

The chain uses TRBV28 and TRBJ2-7; 11 nucleotides match TRBD1. There are 14 residues in the CDR3. Germline V gene data show CDR1 as MDHEN and CDR2 as SYDVKM. The trim removed 6 bases at V and 3 bases at J, leaving 4 bases unmatched. CDR3 region: CASSLGTGGYEQYF. CDR3 in DNA: TGTGCCAGCAGCCTCGGGACAGGGGGCTACGAGCAGTACTTC.

This chain joins TRBV29-1 and TRBJ2-2; no clear D gene. This CDR3 has 14 residues. Germline V lookup: CDR1 SQVTM, CDR2 ANQGSEA. Trimming took off 4 bases at V and 2 bases at J, with 11 bases between the two ends. The CDR3 here is CSVAAALNTGELFF. Here the CDR3 DNA reads TGCAGCGTTGCGGCAGCGCTAAACACCGGGGAGCTGTTTTTT.

This rearrangement joins TRBV10-2 to TRBJ2-7, with a tentative D call TRBD2 (5 bases). Deletions cut 3 bases from V and 0 bases from J, with 12 bases between. Germline assignment: CDR1 WSHSY and CDR2 SAAADI. This CDR3 is built from 15 residues. The CDR3 loop is CASSDSSKRSYEQYF. CDR3 nucleotides: TGCGCCAGCAGTGATTCTAGCAAGCGCTCCTACGAGCAGTACTTC.

The gene calls are TRBV5-6 and TRBJ1-4; TRBD1 is a possible D gene (6 bases). This CDR3 spans 16 amino acids. The germline CDR1 and CDR2 sequences are SGHDT and YYEEEE. The germline V and J ends were trimmed by 0 bases and 2 bases, with 11 bases remaining between them. The CDR3 coding sequence is TGTGCCAGCAGCTTGGTGGGGGCAGGGACTAATGAAAAACTGTTTTTT. It yields the protein CASSLVGAGTNEKLFF.

The DNA of the CDR3 is TGTGCCAGCAGCCAAGTTCCTGTGACAGGGAGTTCACCCCTCCACTTT. Its protein is CASSQVPVTGSSPLHF. This chain uses TRBV4-2 with TRBJ1-6; 7 bases are shared with TRBD1. Germline V gene lookup returns CDR1 LGHNA and CDR2 YNFKEQ. The length of the CDR3 is 16 residues. The J segment lost 9 bases and the V segment lost 1 base, leaving 9 bases of the junction unmatched.

This clone showed up just once. The genes are TRBV29-1 and TRBJ1-1; D uncertain. Germline V gene sequence: CDR1 SQVTM, CDR2 ANQGSEA. The CDR3 has 11 residues. Trimming pared 3 bases from V and 1 base from J, leaving 3 bases between. The CDR3 bases are TGCAGCGTTGACGGGAACACTGAAGCTTTCTTT. Amino acids: CSVDGNTEAFF. Together with reference TRBV29-1 and TRBJ1-1, the CDR3 gives the full variable domain: SAVISQKPSRDICQRGTSLTIQCQVDSQVTMMFWYRQQPGQSLTLIATANQGSEATYESGFVIDKFPISRPNLTFSTLTVSNMSPEDSSIYLCSVDGNTEAFFGQGTRLTVV.

V is TRBV5-1 and J is TRBJ2-1; the match to TRBD2 covers 11 bases. V shed 4 bases, J shed 9 bases, and the junction held 15 bases outside the gene matches. CDR1 is SGHRS and CDR2 is YFSETQ in the germline V gene. The CDR3 has 17 amino acids. The CDR3 is CASSTSTSGRGDREQFF. DNA of the CDR3: TGCGCCAGCAGCACCAGCACTAGCGGGAGAGGGGACCGTGAGCAGTTCTTC.

This chain uses TRBV14 with TRBJ2-5, with D perhaps TRBD2 (6 bases). The CDR3 contains 14 residues. Germline CDR1 reads SGHDN; CDR2 reads FVKESK. Deletions cut 4 bases from V and 5 bases from J, with 14 bases between. The CDR3 nucleotides are TGTGCCAGCAGCCCGGGAGTAATTGTGGAGACCCAGTACTTC. It specifies CASSPGVIVETQYF. Using reference TRBV14 and TRBJ2-5 for the parts outside the CDR3, the full variable domain is EAGVTQFPSHSVIEKGQTVTLRCDPISGHDNLYWYRRVMGKEIKFLLHFVKESKQDESGMPNNRFLAERTGGTYSTLKVQPAELEDSGVYFCASSPGVIVETQYFGPGTRLLVL.

The CDR3 DNA follows: TGCGCCAGCAGCCCGGATGGGACAGGGGTCCACGAGCAGTACTTC. It specifies CASSPDGTGVHEQYF. The chain has TRBV5-1 and TRBJ2-7; 10 nucleotides align to TRBD1. Trimming removed 4 bases from V and 5 bases from J; junction bases left unmatched: 9. Germline assignment: CDR1 SGHRS and CDR2 YFSETQ. The CDR3 runs to 15 residues. Together with reference TRBV5-1 and TRBJ2-7, the CDR3 gives the full variable domain: KAGVTQTPRYLIKTRGQQVTLSCSPISGHRSVSWYQQTPGQGLQFLFEYFSETQRNKGNFPGRFSGRQFSNSRSEMNVSTLELGDSALYLCASSPDGTGVHEQYFGPGTRLTVT.

This clone was counted between two and nine times. The gene calls are TRBV10-3 and TRBJ2-7, with D unclear. CDR1 is ENHRY and CDR2 is SYGVKD in the germline V gene. The CDR3 has 12 residues. V gave up 4 bases and J gave up 3 bases, with 7 bases separating them. For the CDR3, the DNA is TGTGCCATCAGTGGGGCCGGCTACGAGCAGTACTTC. The encoded protein is CAISGAGYEQYF.

V and J are TRBV14 and TRBJ2-7, with D possibly matching TRBD2 (6 bases). V was pared by 0 bases and J by 0 bases, with 12 bases between. The germline gives CDR1 SGHDN, CDR2 FVKESK. This CDR3 spans 16 amino acids. The CDR3 sequence: CASSQDWDSSSYEQYF. The CDR3 DNA sequence: TGTGCCAGCAGCCAAGACTGGGACTCAAGCTCCTACGAGCAGTACTTC.

The rearrangement joins TRBV9 to TRBJ2-7, with D tentatively TRBD1 (6 bases). Germline lookup yields CDR1 SGDLS and CDR2 YYNGEE. CDR3 length equals 13 residues. V was pared by 5 bases and J by 3 bases, with 12 bases between. CDR3 DNA: TGTGCCAGCAGTGCAACAGGGAACTACGAGCAGTACTTC. Translated: CASSATGNYEQYF.

The chain has TRBV7-2 and TRBJ2-2, with D possibly TRBD1 on 6 matching bases. Germline V gene data show CDR1 as SGHTA and CDR2 as FQGNSA. Trimming removed 1 base from V and 7 bases from J, with 22 bases in between. The CDR3 contains 18 residues. The chain's CDR3 is CASSLERQALRDIGELFF. CDR3 nucleotides: TGTGCCAGCAGCTTAGAAAGACAGGCCCTTCGTGATATCGGGGAGCTGTTTTTT.

This sequence joins TRBV6-5 and TRBJ1-4; tentatively, D is TRBD1 (6 bases). Trimming cost V 6 bases and J 7 bases, with 18 bases left between them. Germline lookup yields CDR1 MNHEY and CDR2 SVGAGI. CDR3 length: 15 residues. This CDR3 is CASSGRTAQAEKLFF. The CDR3 DNA sequence: TGTGCCAGCAGCGGGAGGACAGCTCAGGCTGAAAAACTGTTTTTT.

The chain recombines TRBV7-9 with TRBJ2-3; tentative D call: TRBD2 (6 bases). V was trimmed by 1 base and J by 0 bases, leaving 8 bases between them. This CDR3 has 15 residues. Germline V gives CDR1 SEHNR, CDR2 FQNEAQ (reference sequence). Here the CDR3 reads CASSLDGTSTDTQYF. In DNA form, the CDR3 reads TGTGCCAGCAGCTTAGACGGGACTAGCACAGATACGCAGTATTTT.

The V and J genes are TRBV6-4 and TRBJ2-1; 9 bases are a match to TRBD1. V trimming: 6 bases; J trimming: 5 bases; junction bases outside the gene matches: 5. In germline, CDR1 is MRHNA, CDR2 SNTAGT. This CDR3 is built from 14 residues. The CDR3 DNA reads as TGTGCCAGCAGCCAGGGACAGGGCAACAATGAGCAGTTCTTC. Translating gives CASSQGQGNNEQFF.

This chain connects TRBV29-1 to TRBJ1-4; 10 bases map to TRBD1. Germline V gene data show CDR1 as SQVTM and CDR2 as ANQGSEA. This CDR3 has 15 residues. The V gene end was trimmed by 0 bases and the J gene end by 10 bases; junction bases not matched to a gene: 8. CDR3 nucleotide sequence: TGCAGCGTTGAAGATCTTCGACAGGGGGCCGGAAAACTGTTTTTT. Its translation: CSVEDLRQGAGKLFF.

The CDR3 loop is CASRLSAFYGYTF. CDR3 in DNA: TGTGCCAGCAGGCTGAGTGCCTTCTATGGCTACACCTTC. The chain joins TRBV6-5 to TRBJ1-2; no clear D. The CDR3 contains 13 residues. The V and J ends lost 6 bases and 4 bases respectively, with 12 bases between them. Per the germline V gene, CDR1 is MNHEY and CDR2 is SVGAGI.

J is TRBJ2-3 and V is TRBV21-1; the listed D gene, TRBD2, was not tested against the DNA. TRBV21-1 is a pseudogene. The CDR3 totals 15 residues. The CDR3 coding sequence is TGTGCCAGCAGCAAAGCGAAGCGGGAGAGGGATACGCAGTATTTT. Encoded protein: CASSKAKRERDTQYF.

V is TRBV19 and J is TRBJ2-3; TRBD1 matches at 9 bases. In germline, CDR1 is LNHDA, CDR2 SQIVND (reference sequence). The CDR3 is 16 amino acids. Germline trimming cut 1 base from V and 3 bases from J; bases unmatched to any gene: 5. CDR3 coding DNA: TGTGCCAGTAGTATAGGGACAGGGGTTGGTACAGATACGCAGTATTTT. Protein product: CASSIGTGVGTDTQYF.